A selection of T cell receptor beta chains follows, all from one sample in a study of response to subunit inactivated influenza vaccine. TCRdb reanalysed the RT-PCR reads using MiXCR and keeps one entry per CDR3 protein. The sample lists roughly 500,000 distinct CDR3 sequences, about 15% occurring once. The sequenced sample was CD4+ T cells sorted from PBMCs, obtained about 23 months after vaccination. The receptor source for this set is a man aged 45 to 75 who received an inactivated influenza vaccine. Each CDR3 is given with its conserved first and last residue. Fields, in order: CDR3 protein, V gene.

cdr3_aa: CASSLVLGTTNTGELFF; v_call: TRBV7-6
cdr3_aa: CSVGTHYGYTF; v_call: TRBV29-1
cdr3_aa: CASSLTGAPQHF; v_call: TRBV12-3/TRBV12-4
cdr3_aa: CASSLVGLALQETQYF; v_call: TRBV7-8
cdr3_aa: CASSQEINWGHEQYF; v_call: TRBV4-3
cdr3_aa: CASSLMGQAIGGYTF; v_call: TRBV7-9
cdr3_aa: CASSRDRPGYTF; v_call: TRBV6-1
cdr3_aa: CASSLRQGAPDTQYF; v_call: TRBV5-1
cdr3_aa: CASSADRWDTQYF; v_call: TRBV9
cdr3_aa: CASSVGPLNYGYTF; v_call: TRBV25-1
cdr3_aa: CSARWTSGKGRNEQFF; v_call: TRBV20-1
cdr3_aa: CATSSWDTSTDTQYF; v_call: TRBV15
cdr3_aa: CASSLLAEATGELFF; v_call: TRBV12-3/TRBV12-4
cdr3_aa: CASSQDVVPYNEQFF; v_call: TRBV14
cdr3_aa: CASSLVPTGQGVSNEQFF; v_call: TRBV27
cdr3_aa: CASSLGVNSGANVLTF; v_call: TRBV5-1
cdr3_aa: CASKDGTSTGELFF; v_call: TRBV2
cdr3_aa: CASSYLGQQYEQYF; v_call: TRBV6-2/TRBV6-3
cdr3_aa: CASSLTGKREKLFF; v_call: TRBV12-3/TRBV12-4
cdr3_aa: CASSLTGTGGYEQYF; v_call: TRBV6-1
cdr3_aa: CSVVVRENEKLFF; v_call: TRBV29-1
cdr3_aa: CASSLRTSGGGITDTQYF; v_call: TRBV11-2
cdr3_aa: CASSLDLGTGPDTQYF; v_call: TRBV11-2
cdr3_aa: CAWSVGQGPYEQYF; v_call: TRBV30
cdr3_aa: CASSSGPLDGYTF; v_call: TRBV12-3/TRBV12-4
cdr3_aa: CASSQQDRGSPLHF; v_call: TRBV3-1
cdr3_aa: CASSLGGSGRAVDEQYF; v_call: TRBV5-1
cdr3_aa: CASRNRLDRGNYGYTF; v_call: TRBV12-3/TRBV12-4
cdr3_aa: CASSQEPDAATRDTQYF; v_call: TRBV4-1